The 20 T cell receptor beta chains given below trace back to one sample, sequenced in a study of shared clonotypes between healthy human individuals (dated by TCRdb to 2020 to 2022). CD8 naive samples were CD45RO-negative cells positively selected for CCR7, giving a CD45RA+CCR7+ population that excluded TemRA cells. Library method: the immunoSEQ multiplex PCR assay. TCRdb's version of the immuneACCESS table is confined to in-frame rearrangements and falls short of the full clone set. An unresolved V gene accounts for under half of the shortfall where checked; the remainder is of unknown origin. In this sample the table shows approximately 2,200,000 clones, 85% to 95% of which occur a single time. The ten largest make up 1.5% to 2% of the sample. The sample comprised naive CD8+ T cells from PBMCs. What the cell subset or site label conveys for this sample: CD45RA+CCR7+. These receptors came from a man younger than 35 in good health. Some clones in this sample may be carry-over from other donors' samples.

The J gene is TRBJ2-1, the V gene TRBV28, with 7 bases identical to TRBD2. CDR1 is MDHEN and CDR2 is SYDVKM in the germline V gene. CDR3 size: 14 residues. V lost 8 bases and J lost 8; bases outside the gene matches: 12. CDR3 amino acids: CASRGGGRGDEQFF. CDR3 nucleotide sequence: TGTGCCAGCCGGGGCGGCGGGAGAGGGGATGAGCAGTTCTTC.

This sequence joins TRBV5-1 and TRBJ2-5; 7 bases align to TRBD1. This CDR3 contains 15 residues. Germline V gene data show CDR1 as SGHRS and CDR2 as YFSETQ. The trim removed 4 bases at V and 2 bases at J, leaving 8 bases unmatched. Here the CDR3 reads CASSRQGQPQETQYF. The CDR3, as DNA: TGCGCCAGCAGCAGACAGGGACAGCCGCAAGAGACCCAGTACTTC.

CDR3 region: CASSLSGRVAYNEQFF. In nucleotides, the CDR3 is TGTGCCAGCAGCCTTAGCGGGAGGGTCGCCTACAATGAGCAGTTCTTC. The chain links TRBV7-3 to TRBJ2-1, with 11 bases fitting TRBD2. CDR3 length: 16 residues. CDR1 and CDR2 (germline): SGHTA, FQGTGA. V lost 5 bases and J lost 2; bases outside the gene matches: 5.

The chain couples TRBV5-1 to TRBJ2-7; D possibly corresponds to TRBD1 (6 bases). This CDR3 spans 13 amino acids. From germline, CDR1 is SGHRS and CDR2 YFSETQ. V lost 3 bases, J lost 2 bases, and 9 bases lay in between. CDR3 residues: CASSWGTTYEQYF. CDR3 DNA: TGCGCCAGCAGCTGGGGGACAACCTACGAGCAGTACTTC.

The CDR3 nucleotides read TGTGCCAGCAGCGAGACGCCCAGGCCCCTCGATGAGCAGTTCTTC. Translation gives CASSETPRPLDEQFF. V and J are TRBV9 and TRBJ2-1; D unresolved. CDR1 SGDLS and CDR2 YYNGEE come from the germline V gene. The V end was cut by 3 bases, the J end by 8 bases, with 18 bases between. This CDR3 spans 15 amino acids.

The V call is TRBV18, the J call TRBJ2-3; D is possibly TRBD2 (5 bases). The CDR3 loop spans 16 amino acids. The germline gives CDR1 KGHSH, CDR2 LQKENI. V was shortened by 6 bases and J by 0 bases, with 16 bases between the two germline ends. CDR3 sequence: CASSMESGPSTDTQYF. CDR3 DNA sequence: TGTGCCAGCTCCATGGAGAGCGGACCTAGCACAGATACGCAGTATTTT.

For this clone: The sample contains more than one DNA sequence encoding this CDR3. The DNA of the CDR3 is TGTGCCAGCAGTCTGGGGCAAAATCAGCCCCAGCATTTT. This gives the protein CASSLGQNQPQHF. The chain couples TRBV28 to TRBJ1-5; D may be TRBD1 (5 bases). CDR3 length: 13 amino acids. CDR1 is MDHEN and CDR2 is SYDVKM in the germline V gene. V lost 5 bases to trimming and J lost 4 bases, with 9 bases between them. Full variable domain (rest looked up from reference TRBV28 and TRBJ1-5): DVKVTQSSRYLVKRTGEKVFLECVQDMDHENMFWYRQDPGLGLRLIYFSYDVKMKEKGDIPEGYSVSREKKERFSLILESASTNQTSMYLCASSLGQNQPQHFGDGTRLSIL.

The chain couples TRBV27 to TRBJ1-2; 7 nucleotides agree with TRBD1. The CDR3 totals 15 residues. The V segment lost 7 bases and the J segment 3 bases; nucleotides outside the gene matches: 11. Germline CDR1 reads MNHEY; CDR2 reads SMNVEV (reference sequence). The CDR3 here is CASNLRAGGDYGYTF. The CDR3 region has the DNA TGTGCCAGCAATCTGCGGGCAGGGGGTGACTATGGCTACACCTTC.

The chain is built from TRBV29-1 and TRBJ2-7, with TRBD2 as a possible D gene (6 bases). Trimming pared 0 bases from V and 12 bases from J, leaving 9 bases between. Germline assignment: CDR1 SQVTM and CDR2 ANQGSEA. The CDR3 runs to 10 residues. This chain's CDR3 is CSVEDGGPYF. The CDR3 DNA is TGCAGCGTTGAAGATGGAGGGCCGTACTTC.

A single count supports this clone. CDR3 amino acids: CASSLAVAGVWNEQFF. The DNA for the CDR3 is TGTGCCAGCAGCTTAGCGGTAGCGGGAGTTTGGAATGAGCAGTTCTTC. V usage is TRBV7-6 and J usage is TRBJ2-1; 9 bases align to TRBD2. Germline CDR1 is SGHVS and CDR2 is FNYEAQ. Germline trimming cut 0 bases from V and 7 bases from J; bases unmatched to any gene: 7. The CDR3 contains 16 residues.

The chain is built from TRBV15 and TRBJ2-1; a weak D match, TRBD1 (6 bases). The CDR3 spans 16 residues. Germline values: CDR1 LNHNV, CDR2 YYDKDF (reference sequence). Trimming shortened V by 5 bases and J by 8 bases, and 22 bases separated the two germline ends. The DNA of the CDR3 is TGTGCCACCAGCGCCGGTCCGGGGCAGGGGTCGTATGAGCAGTTCTTC. Translated: CATSAGPGQGSYEQFF.

The genes are TRBV7-6 and TRBJ2-2; maybe TRBD1 (7 bases). Germline CDR1 and CDR2: SGHVS and FNYEAQ. CDR3 length equals 16 residues. V dropped 5 bases and J dropped 0 bases, with 13 bases sitting between them. The CDR3 here is CASSPRDSSNTGELFF. CDR3 in DNA: TGTGCCAGCAGCCCGCGGGACAGCTCGAACACCGGGGAGCTGTTTTTT.

The rearrangement joins TRBV10-3 to TRBJ2-5; maybe TRBD1 (6 bases). V was pared by 4 bases and J by 3 bases, with 9 bases between. Germline loops: CDR1 ENHRY, CDR2 SYGVKD. This CDR3 spans 13 amino acids. The chain's CDR3 is CAISGQEKETQYF. The CDR3 bases are TGTGCCATCAGTGGACAGGAGAAAGAGACCCAGTACTTC.

The CDR3 loop reads CASSPSSSGYYEQYF. Written as DNA, the CDR3 is TGTGCCAGCAGTCCGTCTTCTAGCGGCTACTACGAGCAGTACTTC. The rearrangement links TRBV27 to TRBJ2-7; 7 bases agree with TRBD2. Per the germline V gene, CDR1 is MNHEY and CDR2 is SMNVEV (reference sequence). The V segment lost 5 bases and the J segment 3 bases; nucleotides outside the gene matches: 10. This CDR3 spans 15 amino acids.

The chain carries TRBV11-1 and TRBJ2-7; D is possibly TRBD1 (6 bases). The length of the CDR3 is 13 residues. Trimming removed 5 bases at V and 3 bases at J, with 11 bases between. From germline, CDR1 is SGHAT and CDR2 FQDESV (reference sequence). The CDR3 region has the DNA TGTGCCAGCAGCCGAAGGACAGACTACGAGCAGTACTTC. Translating it yields CASSRRTDYEQYF.

The rearrangement joins TRBV7-6 to TRBJ2-1, with 10 bases matching TRBD2. Germline V gene sequence: CDR1 SGHVS, CDR2 FNYEAQ. This CDR3 contains 14 residues. The junction had 5 bases not matched to a gene; V was cut back by 4 bases and J by 8 bases. The CDR3 DNA sequence: TGTGCCAGCAGCTCTAGCGGGAGCGGACATGAGCAGTTCTTC. It yields the protein CASSSSGSGHEQFF.

The chain carries TRBV27 and TRBJ2-1, with 12 bases matching TRBD2. This CDR3 is 13 amino acids long. V lost 8 bases to trimming and J lost 7 bases; unmatched junction nucleotides: 3. The germline CDR1 and CDR2 sequences are MNHEY and SMNVEV (reference sequence). DNA for the CDR3: TGTGCCAGCGCTAGCGGGAGGGCGAATGAGCAGTTCTTC. Its protein is CASASGRANEQFF.

V is TRBV13 and J is TRBJ1-1, with D possibly being TRBD1 (5 bases). The CDR3 consists of 15 residues. Per the germline V gene, CDR1 is PRHDT and CDR2 is FYEKMQ (reference sequence). Trimming took off 3 bases at V and 2 bases at J, with 13 bases between the two ends. This CDR3 is CASSFYGTENTEAFF. DNA for the CDR3: TGTGCCAGCAGCTTTTATGGGACGGAAAACACTGAAGCTTTCTTT.

The chain links TRBV6-6 to TRBJ1-2; D ambiguous. V shed 2 bases and J shed 4 bases, with 8 bases lying between them. CDR1 MNHNY and CDR2 SVGAGI come from the germline V gene (reference sequence). The CDR3 spans 13 residues. The CDR3 loop reads CASSYGGLYGYTF. CDR3 in DNA: TGTGCCAGCAGTTACGGCGGCCTCTATGGCTACACCTTC.

This clone came up a few times. The rearrangement uses TRBV7-9 and TRBJ1-2, with D uncertain. Germline assignment: CDR1 SEHNR and CDR2 FQNEAQ (reference sequence). The CDR3 totals 13 residues. The V and J ends lost 1 base and 2 bases respectively, with 5 bases between them. This CDR3 reads CASSLVQNYGYTF. CDR3 nucleotides: TGTGCCAGCAGCTTAGTACAGAACTATGGCTACACCTTC.